A single sample gave rise to the 18 T cell receptor beta chains below, sequenced in a study of T cell repertoires in cytomegalovirus infection. These TCRs' antigens remain unknown. Via MiXCR, TCRdb re-called the reads, giving one row per CDR3 protein. The sample holds about 830,000 distinct CDR3 sequences, 30% to 35% seen once. Sample: cultured CD8+ T cells from PBMCs, taken from culture after CMV antigen stimulation. The receptors originated from a human donor in good health (CMV status not recorded). Some clones in this sample may be carry-over from other donors' samples.

This clonotype occurred a few times. V is TRBV12-3 or TRBV12-4 and J is TRBJ2-2; 9 nucleotides align to TRBD1. The length of the CDR3 is 14 residues. V lost 6 bases to trimming and J lost 6 bases; unmatched junction nucleotides: 5. The CDR3 DNA is TGTGCCAGCAGAGTGGGACAGGGATCCGGGGAGCTGTTTTTT. Its protein is CASRVGQGSGELFF.

This clonotype was counted many times. The DNA for the CDR3 is TGTGCCAGCAGTGACCCCTTACTACCGGACCGCACCAAAAACATTCAGTACTTC. It is translated as CASSDPLLPDRTKNIQYF. The chain couples TRBV6-1 to TRBJ2-4; D gene unclear. Trimming shortened V by 3 bases and J by 2 bases, and 20 bases separated the two germline ends. This CDR3 is 18 amino acids long. In germline, CDR1 is MNHNS, CDR2 SASEGT.

This sequence joins TRBV6-1 and TRBJ1-5; D is unresolved. With 4 bases removed from V and 10 bases from J, the gap between germline ends came to 17 bases. The CDR3 has 14 residues. Germline V gene sequence: CDR1 MNHNS, CDR2 SASEGT. The CDR3 is CASSGRGYGEPQHF. CDR3 bases: TGTGCCAGCAGTGGTCGAGGTTATGGAGAACCCCAGCATTTT.

This clonotype was observed at least ten times. The chain recombines TRBV6-6 with TRBJ2-3, with D unclear. The germline V and J ends were trimmed by 0 bases and 4 bases, with 5 bases remaining between them. Per the germline V gene, CDR1 is MNHNY and CDR2 is SVGAGI (reference sequence). This CDR3 spans 13 amino acids. CDR3 in amino acids: CASSYSSPDTQYF. The DNA for the CDR3 is TGTGCCAGCAGTTACTCGTCGCCAGATACGCAGTATTTT.

The CDR3 DNA sequence: TGCGCCAGCACTGGGGACGGGACTGAAGCTTTCTTT. This gives the protein CASTGDGTEAFF. The chain joins TRBV10-2 to TRBJ1-1; weak D call: TRBD1 (5 bases). The CDR3 loop spans 12 amino acids. From germline, CDR1 is WSHSY and CDR2 SAAADI. V was shortened by 7 bases and J by 5 bases, with 11 bases between the two germline ends.

This clonotype was observed many times. The J gene is TRBJ2-3, the V gene TRBV6-1; no clear D gene. CDR3 size: 15 residues. V was trimmed by 0 bases and J by 4 bases, leaving 11 bases between them. Germline CDR1 MNHNS, CDR2 SASEGT. CDR3 in amino acids: CASSEAQVIADTQYF. In DNA, the CDR3 is TGTGCCAGCAGTGAAGCGCAGGTCATCGCAGATACGCAGTATTTT.

This chain connects TRBV7-9 to TRBJ1-4; possibly TRBD1 for D (5 bases). Germline V gene data show CDR1 as SEHNR and CDR2 as FQNEAQ (reference sequence). The CDR3 spans 15 residues. V was clipped by 1 base and J by 8 bases, with 14 bases between them. CDR3 bases: TGTGCCAGCAGCTTAGGCTTCACGGAGGGGGAAAAACTGTTTTTT. This gives the protein CASSLGFTEGEKLFF.

This clonotype showed up many times. V is TRBV6-6 and J is TRBJ2-5, with D uncertain. V dropped 6 bases and J dropped 2 bases, with 13 bases sitting between them. The germline V gene has CDR1 MNHNY and CDR2 SVGAGI (reference sequence). CDR3 length: 14 residues. CDR3 in amino acids: CASSSWTGQETQYF. For the CDR3, the DNA is TGTGCCAGCAGCTCGTGGACCGGTCAAGAGACCCAGTACTTC.

This clonotype was detected only a few times. This chain connects TRBV7-9 to TRBJ2-7; TRBD1 matches at 9 bases. V was pared by 5 bases and J by 3 bases, with 5 bases of the junction left unmatched. Germline V gives CDR1 SEHNR, CDR2 FQNEAQ (reference sequence). This CDR3 is 14 amino acids long. The CDR3 loop reads CASSGGTGFYEQYV. CDR3 nucleotides: TGTGCCAGCAGCGGCGGGACAGGGTTCTACGAGCAGTACGTC.

The chain joins TRBV4-2 to TRBJ2-3; 11 bases are shared with TRBD2. Germline trimming cut 4 bases from V and 6 bases from J; bases unmatched to any gene: 9. From germline, CDR1 is LGHNA and CDR2 YNFKEQ. The CDR3 consists of 16 residues. In DNA form, the CDR3 reads TGTGCCAGCAGCCCGGGGGGACTAGCGGTGGAGGATACGCAGTATTTT. This codes for CASSPGGLAVEDTQYF.

The rearrangement uses TRBV6-2 or TRBV6-3 and TRBJ1-1, with D unresolved. V lost 6 bases and J 10 bases, leaving 15 bases between the germline ends. The germline CDR1 and CDR2 sequences are MNHEY and SVGEGT. The length of the CDR3 is 12 residues. The CDR3 spells CASRHTWELAFF. In DNA form, the CDR3 reads TGTGCCAGCAGACATACCTGGGAGCTAGCTTTCTTT.

This clonotype was seen at least ten times. This chain joins TRBV7-2 and TRBJ2-7; TRBD1 or TRBD2 may be the D gene (6 bases each). Trimming left V 5 bases short and J 1 base short, with 12 bases between. Germline V CDR1 and CDR2: SGHTA, FQGNSA. The CDR3 is made up of 14 amino acids. DNA for the CDR3: TGTGCCAGCAGCGCTCGGGGGCCATCCTACGAGCAGTACTTC. Translated: CASSARGPSYEQYF. The whole variable domain, remainder taken from reference TRBV7-2 and TRBJ2-7, is GAGVSQSPSNKVTEKGKDVELRCDPISGHTALYWYRQSLGQGLEFLIYFQGNSAPDKSGLPSDRFSAERTGGSVSTLTIQRTQQEDSAVYLCASSARGPSYEQYFGPGTRLTVT.

This chain links TRBV4-1 with TRBJ2-1, with D possibly being TRBD1 or TRBD2 (7 bases each). CDR3 length: 15 amino acids. V was shortened by 8 bases and J by 7 bases, with 21 bases between the two germline ends. CDR1 is MGHRA and CDR2 is YSYEKL in the germline V gene. The CDR3 here is CASSLRGGIRNEQFF. The CDR3 nucleotides read TGCGCCAGCTCCCTCAGGGGGGGGATTCGGAATGAGCAGTTCTTC.

The chain couples TRBV6-4 to TRBJ2-1; 7 bases are shared with TRBD2. CDR1 is MRHNA, CDR2 SNTAGT, per germline. The CDR3 runs to 16 residues. The junction had 15 bases not matched to a gene; V was cut back by 6 bases and J by 7 bases. This chain's CDR3 is CASSPTSTALWNEQFF. In nucleotides, the CDR3 is TGTGCCAGCAGCCCGACTAGCACGGCTCTCTGGAATGAGCAGTTCTTC.

The table lists this clonotype with a count of one. The chain links TRBV13 to TRBJ2-7; D is possibly TRBD1 (6 bases). In germline, CDR1 is PRHDT, CDR2 FYEKMQ (reference sequence). With 3 bases removed from V and 6 bases from J, the gap between germline ends came to 15 bases. This CDR3 has 14 residues. CDR3 amino acids: CASSFLYRVSEQYF. The CDR3, as DNA: TGTGCCAGCAGCTTTCTGTACAGGGTAAGCGAGCAGTACTTC.

The V gene is TRBV29-1, the J gene TRBJ1-4, with D possibly matching TRBD1 (6 bases). Germline V gene sequence: CDR1 SQVTM, CDR2 ANQGSEA. There are 13 residues in the CDR3. V lost 7 bases and J lost 4, with 13 bases in between. The CDR3 DNA reads as TGCAGCGCCTTAACAGGGCGTAATGAAAAACTGTTTTTT. Encoded protein: CSALTGRNEKLFF.

This clonotype was counted a few times. This chain connects TRBV9 to TRBJ2-7; 7 nucleotides agree with TRBD2. This CDR3 has 13 residues. V trimming: 0 bases; J trimming: 9 bases; junction bases outside the gene matches: 6. The V gene's germline CDR1 is SGDLS and CDR2 YYNGEE. DNA for the CDR3: TGTGCCAGCAGCGTAGTCGGGAGGCATGGGCAGTACGTC. It specifies CASSVVGRHGQYV.

This chain uses TRBV29-1 with TRBJ2-2; D is ambiguous. V lost 6 bases, J lost 4 bases, and 12 bases lay in between. Germline CDR1 reads SQVTM; CDR2 reads ANQGSEA. CDR3 length equals 13 residues. The CDR3 sequence is CSVTPRSTGELFF. As DNA, the CDR3 is TGCAGCGTAACTCCTAGGTCCACCGGGGAGCTGTTTTTT.